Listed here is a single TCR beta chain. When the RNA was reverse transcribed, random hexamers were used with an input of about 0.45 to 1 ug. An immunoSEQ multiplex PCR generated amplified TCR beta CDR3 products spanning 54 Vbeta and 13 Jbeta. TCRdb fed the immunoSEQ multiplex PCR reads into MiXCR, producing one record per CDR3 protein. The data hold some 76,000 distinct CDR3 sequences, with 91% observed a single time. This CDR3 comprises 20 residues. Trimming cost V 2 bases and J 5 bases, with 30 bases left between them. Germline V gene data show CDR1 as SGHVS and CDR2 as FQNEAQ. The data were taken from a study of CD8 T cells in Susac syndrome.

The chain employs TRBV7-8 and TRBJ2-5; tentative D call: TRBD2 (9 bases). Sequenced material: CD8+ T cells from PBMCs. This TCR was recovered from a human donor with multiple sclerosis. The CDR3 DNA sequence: TGTGCCAGCAGCTTACCGGGAGCAGGGGGCCAGCGGGAGGTGAGGGAGACCCAGTACTTC. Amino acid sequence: CASSLPGAGGQREVRETQYF.